The clone carrying this T cell receptor (beta chain) was recorded many times. The antigen remains unidentified. This sample stems from a study of metastatic and nonmetastatic thyroid tumors. Whole-study context: The authors compared repertoires across blood and tumor or nodule tissue from malignant and benign thyroid patients. Findings and limits, study-wide: It was reported that TCR beta diversity was significantly higher in malignant thyroid tumors than benign nodules, in blood and tumor.

All patients were treatment-naive before thyroid surgery. TCRdb reanalyzed the PCR reads with MiXCR. The sample has more than 20,000 clones; around 18% are singletons. The clonotype comes from a male donor with papillary thyroid cancer or a benign thyroid nodule (not recorded which). Some clones in this sample may be carry-over from other donors' samples. The sample consisted of adjacent normal tissue.

The CDR3 sequence is CASSRRDDYGYTF. For the CDR3, the DNA is TGTGCCAGCAGCCGTCGCGACGACTATGGCTACACCTTC. The V gene is TRBV12-3 or TRBV12-4, the J gene TRBJ1-2; D not certain. The CDR3 loop spans 13 amino acids. Trimming took 6 bases from V and 3 from J, leaving 11 bases between them.